Below are 4 T cell receptor beta chains sequenced from a single sample in a study of blood T cell repertoires in COVID-19. This table comes from immunoSEQ multiplex PCR, and its TCRdb copy is limited to in-frame clones, with some not included. The sample holds about 23,000 clones, 88% seen once. Sample: peripheral blood. These receptors came from a man between 65 and 80 years old in a cohort sampled during active COVID-19.

The chain employs TRBV6-6 and TRBJ1-3; tentatively, D is TRBD1 (6 bases). CDR3 length equals 15 residues. The V end lost 6 bases, the J end lost 0 bases, and 12 bases lay between the germline ends. Looked up from germline, CDR1 is MNHNY and CDR2 is SVGAGI (reference sequence). CDR3 DNA: TGTGCCAGCAGCCCCGGACAGAGCTCTGGAAACACCATATATTTT. Translated, it gives CASSPGQSSGNTIYF.

The chain carries TRBV6-1 and TRBJ1-3; D perhaps matches TRBD1 (6 bases). V gave up 8 bases and J gave up 4 bases, with 15 bases separating them. This CDR3 comprises 14 residues. Germline V lookup: CDR1 MNHNS, CDR2 SASEGT. CDR3 region: CASGGAVIGNTIYF. The CDR3 bases are TGTGCCAGCGGGGGGGCGGTCATAGGAAACACCATATATTTT.

The chain uses TRBV2 and TRBJ1-3; 7 bases align to TRBD1. The CDR3 is 13 amino acids. V was pared by 7 bases and J by 2 bases, with 2 bases of the junction left unmatched. Germline assignment: CDR1 SNHLY and CDR2 FYNNEI. The CDR3 is CASKQGAGNTIYF. The CDR3 DNA sequence: TGTGCCAGCAAGCAGGGGGCTGGAAACACCATATATTTT.

The chain recombines TRBV5-1 with TRBJ1-1; D remains unclear. This CDR3 region has 12 residues. Per germline, CDR1 SGHRS and CDR2 YFSETQ. Trimming stripped 3 bases from V and 5 bases from J, with 8 bases between. CDR3 nucleotides: TGCGCCAGCAGCTCAACGGGTACTGAAGCTTTCTTT. Translation: CASSSTGTEAFF.